This passage covers 16 T cell receptor beta chains from one sample sequenced in a study of breast tumors, draining lymph nodes, adjacent tissues. Samples came from axillary lymph nodes draining the breast cancer. MiXCR, run by TCRdb on the multiplex PCR reads, gives a single entry per CDR3 protein. Of 150,000 or so distinct CDR3 sequences in the sample, about 30% were seen once. The sample taken for sequencing was axillary lymph node tissue. The receptors were sampled from a female donor with breast cancer. Some clones in this sample may be carry-over from other donors' samples.

This clonotype was seen repeatedly, ten times or more. The chain uses TRBV19 and TRBJ1-6; D may be TRBD1 (5 bases). Trimming cost V 3 bases and J 10 bases, with 13 bases left between them. Germline lookup yields CDR1 LNHDA and CDR2 SQIVND (reference sequence). The CDR3 sequence is 14 residues long. The CDR3 spells CASSIRGLGSPLHF. The CDR3 DNA is TGTGCCAGTAGTATCCGGGGACTAGGGTCACCCCTCCACTTT.

Many counts were recorded for this clonotype. This rearrangement joins TRBV6-2 or TRBV6-3 to TRBJ2-7, with D unresolved. The germline CDR1 and CDR2 sequences are MNHEY and SVGEGT. The CDR3 extends over 11 amino acids. V was trimmed by 8 bases and J by 4 bases, leaving 9 bases between them. The chain's CDR3 is CASRMNYEQYF. The CDR3 region has the DNA TGTGCCAGCCGGATGAATTACGAGCAGTACTTC.

This clonotype was detected many times. The chain employs TRBV6-5 and TRBJ2-7; 7 bases align to TRBD2. V trimming: 8 bases; J trimming: 4 bases; junction bases outside the gene matches: 17. The germline CDR1 and CDR2 sequences are MNHEY and SVGAGI. This CDR3 is 16 amino acids long. This CDR3 reads CASPHGEGPYLYEQYF. DNA of the CDR3: TGTGCCAGCCCCCACGGGGAGGGTCCCTACTTGTACGAGCAGTACTTC.

For this clonotype: The conserved phenylalanine or tryptophan is not found at the CDR3 terminus, so this likely reflects a read error. The DNA is left out, because the CDR3 cannot be placed on it with certainty; the CDR3 is given as TCRdb lists it. The rearrangement uses TRBV12-3 or TRBV12-4 and TRBJ1-2; no check of the table's D call, TRBD1, against the DNA was made. Counting both end residues, the CDR3 totals 13 amino acids. CDR3 sequence: CASSPPDIYGHTS.

At least ten counts were recorded for this clonotype. The chain recombines TRBV6-2 or TRBV6-3 with TRBJ1-4; D unresolved. Germline lookup yields CDR1 MNHEY and CDR2 SVGEGT. V lost 0 bases to trimming and J lost 8 bases, with 13 bases between them. The CDR3 contains 15 residues. For the CDR3, the DNA is TGTGCCAGCAGTTACTCCTTCGAGACGGGGGAAAAACTGTTTTTT. Its translation: CASSYSFETGEKLFF.

This rearrangement joins TRBV20-1 to TRBJ1-6; TRBD1 matches at 7 bases. Trimming took 1 base from V and 13 from J; bases not matched to a gene: 10. Germline V gene data show CDR1 as DFQATT and CDR2 as SNEGSKA (reference sequence). The CDR3 spans 14 residues. CDR3 residues: CSARVGTVANPLHF. For the CDR3, the DNA is TGCAGTGCTAGAGTCGGGACAGTAGCTAACCCCCTCCACTTT.

This clonotype was detected many times. CDR3 sequence reads: CACRVPREQYF. The DNA for the CDR3 is TGTGCCTGCAGGGTCCCCCGCGAGCAGTACTTC. The rearrangement joins TRBV30 to TRBJ2-7, with D possibly being TRBD1 (5 bases). Trimming shortened V by 6 bases and J by 6 bases, and 12 bases separated the two germline ends. Per germline, CDR1 GTSNPN and CDR2 SVGIG (reference sequence). This CDR3 contains 11 residues. The whole variable domain, remainder taken from reference TRBV30 and TRBJ2-7, is SQTIHQWPATLVQPVGSPLSLECTVEGTSNPNLYWYRQAAGRGLQLLFYSVGIGQISSEVPQNLSASRPQDRQFILSSKKLLLSDSGFYLCACRVPREQYFGPGTRLTVT.

This clonotype occurred many times. The V gene is TRBV13, the J gene TRBJ1-6, with 7 bases fitting TRBD1. The CDR3 runs 15 residues. CDR1 PRHDT and CDR2 FYEKMQ come from the germline V gene (reference sequence). V shed 5 bases and J 6 bases; nucleotides not matched to a gene: 7. The CDR3 loop is CASSHSRDSNSPLHF. Here the CDR3 DNA reads TGTGCCAGCAGCCACAGCCGGGACAGTAATTCACCCCTCCACTTT.

In this sample, this clonotype turned up many times. The gene calls are TRBV6-5 and TRBJ2-5; D possibly matches TRBD1 or TRBD2 (5 bases each). This CDR3 contains 14 residues. From germline, CDR1 is MNHEY and CDR2 SVGAGI. Trimming cost V 5 bases and J 5 bases, with 15 bases left between them. This CDR3 is CASSRAWGIETQYF. CDR3 bases: TGTGCCAGCAGTAGGGCGTGGGGGATCGAGACCCAGTACTTC.

V and J are TRBV20-1 and TRBJ2-1; 8 bases are shared with TRBD2. Germline loops: CDR1 DFQATT, CDR2 SNEGSKA (reference sequence). V dropped 0 bases and J dropped 4; count of bases not matched to a gene: 8. The CDR3 sequence is 16 residues long. The CDR3 DNA reads as TGCAGTGCTAGAGATCCAAGCGGGAGAACATACAATGAGCAGTTCTTC. It encodes CSARDPSGRTYNEQFF.

A word on this clonotype: It may be a read error: a sequence one base away is much more abundant. The V gene is TRBV6-2 or TRBV6-3, the J gene TRBJ2-1; D is uncertain. V gave up 6 bases and J gave up 7 bases, with 7 bases separating them. Per the germline V gene, CDR1 is MNHEY and CDR2 is SVGEGT. The CDR3 runs 11 residues. As DNA, the CDR3 is TGTGCCAGCAGGCTTGTGAATGAGCAGTTCTTC. Translated: CASRLVNEQFF.

This chain uses TRBV30 with TRBJ1-3; D not resolved. V shed 2 bases and J shed 4 bases, with 6 bases lying between them. The germline CDR1 and CDR2 sequences are GTSNPN and SVGIG (reference sequence). The CDR3 contains 12 residues. CDR3 nucleotides: TGTGCCTGGAGTCCGCTCGGAAACACCATATATTTT. This translates into CAWSPLGNTIYF. Full variable domain (remainder filled in from reference TRBV30 and TRBJ1-3): SQTIHQWPATLVQPVGSPLSLECTVEGTSNPNLYWYRQAAGRGLQLLFYSVGIGQISSEVPQNLSASRPQDRQFILSSKKLLLSDSGFYLCAWSPLGNTIYFGEGSWLTVV.

This clonotype was found many times. This rearrangement joins TRBV11-2 to TRBJ2-7; no clear D. The CDR3 is made up of 12 amino acids. The V and J ends lost 2 bases and 4 bases respectively, with 6 bases between them. Germline loops: CDR1 SGHAT, CDR2 FQNNGV. The CDR3 region has the DNA TGTGCCAGCAGCTTACCCCAATACGAGCAGTACTTC. It is translated as CASSLPQYEQYF.

On this clonotype itself: At one boundary the junction diverges from the germline segment, which might be a read error. The rearrangement links TRBV27 to TRBJ2-5; no reliable D call. Per the germline V gene, CDR1 is MNHEY and CDR2 is SMNVEV (reference sequence). CDR3 length equals 14 residues. The chain's CDR3 is CVSSLGWHEETQYF. The CDR3 DNA is TGTGTCAGCAGTTTAGGCTGGCACGAGGAGACCCAGTACTTC.

There are a few counts of this clonotype. V gene TRBV16 combines with J gene TRBJ1-1; the D is unclear. Trimming took 4 bases from V and 1 from J, leaving 10 bases between them. The CDR3 loop spans 14 amino acids. The germline gives CDR1 KGHSY, CDR2 FQNENV. CDR3 coding DNA: TGTGCCAGCAGCCCCCAGGTCGCGAACACTGAAGCTTTCTTT. Translating gives CASSPQVANTEAFF.

There are many counts of this clonotype. The chain carries TRBV4-3 and TRBJ1-2; tentatively, D is TRBD1 (5 bases). This CDR3 region has 13 residues. Trimming pared 1 base from V and 8 bases from J, leaving 11 bases between. Looked up from germline, CDR1 is LGHNA and CDR2 is YSLEER. CDR3 DNA sequence: TGCGCCAGCAGCCAAGTCGCAGGGACCGGCTACACCTTC. Its protein is CASSQVAGTGYTF.